Below are 2 T cell receptor beta chains sequenced from a single sample in a study of CD8+CD57+ T cells in acquired aplastic anemia. CDR3 and TCR beta VDJ profiling relied on a genomic DNA template. MiXCR was run by TCRdb on the reads, yielding one entry per CDR3 protein. Found here are around 170,000 distinct CDR3 sequences, around half of them singletons; the top ten hold around 3.2%. Sequencing involved patients with CD8+CD57+ cell expansion previously shown by flow cytometry. What was sequenced was sorted CD4+, CD8+, or CD8+CD57+ T cells (not recorded which) from PBMCs. These receptors were taken from a human donor with aplastic anemia.

The chain has TRBV19 and TRBJ2-1, with 9 bases identical to TRBD2. Germline CDR1 reads LNHDA; CDR2 reads SQIVND (reference sequence). The CDR3 runs 17 residues. J gave up 7 bases and V 4 bases, and 14 bases lay outside the gene matches. In nucleotides, the CDR3 is TGTGCCAGTAGTACTCAGATCTTAGCGGGAGCACCGAATGAGCAGTTCTTC. Amino acid sequence: CASSTQILAGAPNEQFF.

The chain employs TRBV11-1 and TRBJ2-1, with 12 positions matching TRBD2. This CDR3 region has 15 residues. V shed 4 bases, J shed 5 bases, and the junction held 3 bases outside the gene matches. Germline V CDR1 and CDR2: SGHAT, FQDESV (reference sequence). The CDR3 DNA follows: TGTGCCAGCAGCTCACTAGCGGGGGGCAACAATGAGCAGTTCTTC. Its protein is CASSSLAGGNNEQFF. The full variable domain, with the rest looked up from reference TRBV11-1 and TRBJ2-1, is EAEVAQSPRYKITEKSQAVAFWCDPISGHATLYWYRQILGQGPELLVQFQDESVVDDSQLPKDRFSAERLKGVDSTLKIQPAELGDSAMYLCASSSLAGGNNEQFFGPGTRLTVL.